The rows below give T cell receptor beta chains drawn from one sample of a study of blood T cell repertoires in COVID-19. Using immunoSEQ multiplex PCR, the repertoire was profiled, and TCRdb retains in-frame clones only, with some absent. The sample lists about 150,000 clones; approximately 88% were seen once. The sample consisted of PBMCs or T cells enriched from blood (not recorded which). The receptors come from a man in his 70s who had been exposed to COVID-19. The conserved cysteine and the conserved F or W are not part of the CDR3 here.

j_call	v_call	cdr3_aa
TRBJ2-1	TRBV9	ASSVVGGPREQF
TRBJ2-5	TRBV3-1/TRBV3-2	ASSQDGLAGGETQY
TRBJ1-2	TRBV28	ASAQTGGRRYT
TRBJ2-1	TRBV9	ASSPLGGESSYNEQF
TRBJ1-4	TRBV5-1	ASSMQGQTNEKLF
TRBJ1-3	TRBV29-1	SGGGYGNTIY
TRBJ2-7	TRBV5-1	ASSLSQRYEQY
TRBJ1-1	TRBV29-1	SAGSRDTSEAF
TRBJ2-7	TRBV5-5	ASSLRQEPYEQY
TRBJ1-4	TRBV19	ASSRDEKLF
TRBJ2-1	TRBV7-9	ASSPQGGWDEQF
TRBJ1-5	TRBV20-1	SAQLQEAQH
TRBJ2-3	TRBV24-1	ATRGQTDTQY
TRBJ2-7	TRBV3-1/TRBV3-2	ASSRTTSGSLY
TRBJ2-1	TRBV2	ASSERTSGNEQF
TRBJ2-1	TRBV7-2	ASSEQDNEQF